A single TCR beta chain is shown here with its context. The specificity of this receptor is unknown. One end of the junction fails to match germline, which may point to a read error. Library creation used the immunoSEQ multiplex PCR assay. TCRdb holds this immuneACCESS table with in-frame rearrangements only. Some clones are missing; in checked studies, unresolved V genes explain under half, and the rest has no known cause. The sample table contains approximately 70,000 clones; only one count was recorded for around nine tenths of them. Approximately 0.34% of the sample belongs to the ten largest clones. The data originate from a study of technical replicates of blood from a handful of donors (dated by TCRdb to the late 2010s). The CDR3 runs 12 amino acids, cysteine and phenylalanine included. Just the 36-base CDR3 DNA is kept, in frame starting at base 1. The CDR1 and CDR2 encoded by the germline V gene (reference sequence) are SEHNR and FQNEAQ.

The chain joins TRBV7-9 to TRBJ2-1, with 9 bases matching TRBD2. The specimen sequenced was T cells isolated from PBMCs. The sequence was obtained from a human donor in good health. The CDR3 reads as follows: CASSVAGAEQFF. The DNA reads TGTGCCAGCAGCGTAGCGGGAGCTGAGCAGTTCTTC.